One sample yielded the 5 T cell receptor beta chains listed below, sequenced in a study of T cell responses to AZD1222 COVID-19 vaccine. TCRdb's copy holds only in-frame clones and misses some; the assay was immunoSEQ multiplex PCR. Found here are about 110,000 clones, 87% of them singletons; the top ten hold about 5%. The specimen comprised peripheral blood, sampled 28 days after the second AZD1222 dose. These receptors were obtained from an adult who received the AZD1222 COVID-19 vaccine.

The chain is built from TRBV19 and TRBJ2-3, with 7 positions matching TRBD2. V gave up 6 bases and J gave up 1 base; unmatched junction bases: 4. Looked up from germline, CDR1 is LNHDA and CDR2 is SQIVND (reference sequence). The CDR3 length is 14 residues. CDR3 nucleotide sequence: TGTGCCAGTAGGAATGGGGGGGGCACAGATACGCAGTATTTT. It is translated as CASRNGGGTDTQYF.

The chain carries TRBV28 and TRBJ1-1; D might be TRBD1 (5 bases). From germline, CDR1 is MDHEN and CDR2 SYDVKM. The CDR3 loop spans 15 amino acids. Trimming stripped 3 bases from V and 7 bases from J, with 18 bases between. This CDR3 reads CASSFSGTAKFEAFF. In DNA, the CDR3 is TGTGCCAGCAGTTTTTCCGGGACTGCAAAATTTGAAGCTTTCTTT.

The chain uses TRBV11-2 and TRBJ2-7; TRBD1 agrees at 10 bases. This CDR3 has 15 amino acids. Trimming removed 3 bases from V and 2 bases from J; junction bases left unmatched: 4. The germline V gene encodes CDR1 SGHAT and CDR2 FQNNGV. DNA for the CDR3: TGTGCCAGCAGCTTCGGGACAGGGGTCCCCTACGAGCAGTACTTC. Protein sequence: CASSFGTGVPYEQYF.

This clone showed up just once. The chain employs TRBV28 and TRBJ1-5; TRBD1 is a possible D gene (5 bases). Germline CDR1 MDHEN, CDR2 SYDVKM. Between the trimmed V and J ends, which lost 4 bases and 1 base, there was a span of 8 bases. There are 14 residues in the CDR3. CDR3 sequence (DNA): TGTGCCAGCAGTTGGGGGAGAAGCAATCAGCCCCAGCATTTT. Protein product: CASSWGRSNQPQHF.

V gene TRBV7-8 combines with J gene TRBJ1-1, with a possible D match to TRBD1 (5 bases). The V gene's germline CDR1 is SGHVS and CDR2 FQNEAQ. The CDR3 extends over 15 amino acids. Trimming removed 2 bases at V and 6 bases at J, with 16 bases between. The CDR3 bases are TGTGCCAGCAGCTTACAATTGACAGCCGGAGCTGAAGCTTTCTTT. Translation: CASSLQLTAGAEAFF.